These 18 T cell receptor beta chains came from one sample sequenced in a study of T cells in localized non-small cell lung cancer. Assay: immunoSEQ multiplex PCR; the TCRdb copy retains only in-frame clones and omits some. The sample comprises roughly 24,000 clones, around 85% of which are singletons, and 0.95% to 1.3% rests with the top ten. The specimen was peripheral blood, collected before any cancer treatment. Receptors originate from a woman aged 40-69 years with stage I lung adenocarcinoma.

J is TRBJ2-1 and V is TRBV15; 8 bases match TRBD1. The CDR3 runs 18 residues. V lost 0 bases, J lost 9 bases, and 16 bases stayed unmatched. Per the germline V gene, CDR1 is LNHNV and CDR2 is YYDKDF (reference sequence). CDR3 protein: CATSRDLGQGTGWGEQFF. In DNA, the CDR3 is TGTGCCACCAGCAGAGATCTAGGACAGGGTACCGGTTGGGGTGAGCAGTTCTTC.

In the case of this clone: One junction end disagrees with the germline gene, perhaps due to a read error. V usage is TRBV30 and J usage is TRBJ2-3; 8 positions agree with TRBD2. Germline V gene lookup returns CDR1 GTSNPN and CDR2 SVGIG (reference sequence). The CDR3 is made up of 14 amino acids. The CDR3 nucleotides read TGCGCTTTATCCGGGGGGGGACCCACAGATACGCAGTATTTT. Protein product: CALSGGGPTDTQYF.

The V and J genes are TRBV5-1 and TRBJ2-7, with TRBD2 identical over 8 bases. This CDR3 spans 14 amino acids. Germline-derived CDR1 and CDR2 are SGHRS and YFSETQ. The ends lost 3 bases at V and 2 bases at J; junction bases unmatched: 4. The CDR3 nucleotides are TGCGCCAGCAGCTCCGGGGGGGCCCCCTACGAGCAGTACTTC. It is translated as CASSSGGAPYEQYF.

V gene TRBV2 combines with J gene TRBJ1-6, with TRBD1 identical over 7 bases. The CDR3 has 14 residues. Per germline, CDR1 SNHLY and CDR2 FYNNEI. The ends lost 6 bases at V and 6 bases at J; junction bases unmatched: 5. CDR3 nucleotides: TGTGCCAGCAGGGACAGGTTAAGTAATTCACCCCTCCACTTT. It encodes CASRDRLSNSPLHF.

This clone was detected only a few times. This chain uses TRBV7-9 with TRBJ1-4, with D unresolved. This CDR3 is built from 12 residues. From germline, CDR1 is SEHNR and CDR2 FQNEAQ (reference sequence). V was clipped by 6 bases and J by 4 bases, with 6 bases between them. This chain's CDR3 is CASSPRNEKLFF. The CDR3 nucleotides are TGTGCCAGCAGTCCCCGTAATGAAAAACTGTTTTTT.

The chain links TRBV29-1 to TRBJ1-1; D unclear. Trimming removed 3 bases from V and 2 bases from J, with 10 bases in between. The CDR3 runs 13 residues. CDR1 SQVTM and CDR2 ANQGSEA come from the germline V gene. The CDR3 region is CSVDFRLNTEAFF. CDR3 DNA: TGCAGCGTTGATTTCCGGCTTAACACTGAAGCTTTCTTT.

The chain combines TRBV18 with TRBJ2-1, with TRBD1 identical over 8 bases. Germline CDR1 is KGHSH and CDR2 is LQKENI. V gave up 1 base and J gave up 7 bases; unmatched junction bases: 9. There are 16 residues in the CDR3. CDR3 nucleotides: TGTGCCAGCTCACCACGGGACAGGTCAAGGCGTAATGAGCAGTTCTTC. Translated: CASSPRDRSRRNEQFF.

The chain uses TRBV25-1 and TRBJ2-3, with a weak D call TRBD1 (8 bases). V was shortened by 6 bases and J by 5 bases, with 21 bases between the two germline ends. The CDR3 is 16 amino acids. Germline CDR1 and CDR2: MGHDK and SYGVNS. This chain's CDR3 is CASRGFGQGGKDTQYF. The CDR3 nucleotides are TGTGCCAGCAGAGGTTTCGGACAGGGAGGGAAAGATACGCAGTATTTT.

V and J are TRBV5-5 and TRBJ1-1, with 8 bases lining up with TRBD1. V lost 0 bases, J lost 4 bases, and 11 bases stayed unmatched. Germline V CDR1 and CDR2: SGHKS, YYEKEE (reference sequence). The CDR3 runs to 17 residues. This chain's CDR3 is CASSLAGTGASFTEAFF. The CDR3 coding sequence is TGTGCCAGCAGCTTGGCAGGGACAGGCGCCTCTTTCACTGAAGCTTTCTTT.

The V call is TRBV6-1, the J call TRBJ2-2; maybe TRBD2 (7 bases). Germline V gene lookup returns CDR1 MNHNS and CDR2 SASEGT. The length of the CDR3 is 15 residues. Between the trimmed V and J ends, which lost 7 bases and 2 bases, there was a span of 14 bases. The CDR3 DNA follows: TGTGCCAGCACCCTAGGGGGGGCCAACACCGGGGAGCTGTTTTTT. Residues: CASTLGGANTGELFF.

The genes are TRBV14 and TRBJ1-1, with D perhaps TRBD1 (6 bases). The CDR3 totals 13 residues. Germline CDR1 is SGHDN and CDR2 is FVKESK. Trimming took off 1 base at V and 12 bases at J, with 15 bases between the two ends. The CDR3 sequence is CASSQGGGRISFF. CDR3 nucleotides: TGTGCCAGCAGCCAAGGGGGGGGGCGTATATCTTTCTTT.

The chain employs TRBV2 and TRBJ1-2; possible D gene TRBD1, 5 bases. Germline V gene sequence: CDR1 SNHLY, CDR2 FYNNEI. V was shortened by 1 base and J by 3 bases, with 9 bases between the two germline ends. This CDR3 has 14 amino acids. The CDR3 DNA reads as TGTGCCAGCAGTGAAGTGGGACCGTACTATGGCTACACCTTC. Its translation: CASSEVGPYYGYTF.

The chain links TRBV12-5 to TRBJ1-1; TRBD1 aligns across 7 bases. CDR1 is LGHNT and CDR2 is FRNRAP in the germline V gene. V dropped 0 bases and J dropped 4; count of bases not matched to a gene: 2. This CDR3 comprises 14 residues. Here the CDR3 DNA reads TGTGCTAGTGGTTTGGTATCAGGGGGCACTGAAGCTTTCTTT. It codes for CASGLVSGGTEAFF. Drawing the rest from reference TRBV12-5 and TRBJ1-1, the complete variable domain is DARVTQTPRHKVTEMGQEVTMRCQPILGHNTVFWYRQTMMQGLELLAYFRNRAPLDDSGMPKDRFSAEMPDATLATLKIQPSEPRDSAVYFCASGLVSGGTEAFFGQGTRLTVV.

A note on this clone: At one end, the junction sequence differs from germline, possibly due to a read error. This rearrangement joins TRBV10-3 to TRBJ2-3; 8 positions match TRBD2. The CDR3 is 15 residues long. The germline V gene has CDR1 ENHRY and CDR2 SYGVKD. The CDR3 DNA is TGTGCCATCACTGAGCGGGGGCCCATTACAGATACGCAGTATTTT. It yields the protein CAITERGPITDTQYF.

V usage is TRBV7-9 and J usage is TRBJ1-1, with D maybe TRBD1 (6 bases). This CDR3 has 15 residues. Germline V gene lookup returns CDR1 SEHNR and CDR2 FQNEAQ (reference sequence). Trimming shortened V by 8 bases and J by 1 base, and 17 bases separated the two germline ends. The CDR3, as DNA: TGTGCCAGCTTAAGGGGGGGCCCCCGGAACACTGAAGCTTTCTTT. Encoded protein: CASLRGGPRNTEAFF.

The gene calls are TRBV6-5 and TRBJ1-1; TRBD1 aligns across 7 bases. After removal of 2 bases from V and 5 bases from J, the junction contained 8 bases not matched to a gene. The CDR3 runs 15 residues. The germline V gene encodes CDR1 MNHEY and CDR2 SVGAGI. The CDR3 DNA reads TGTGCCAGCAGTTACCCGACAGGGACGGGTACTGAAGCTTTCTTT. Protein: CASSYPTGTGTEAFF.

The chain links TRBV19 to TRBJ2-3; 9 nucleotides align to TRBD1. Germline-derived CDR1 and CDR2 are LNHDA and SQIVND (reference sequence). The CDR3 consists of 14 residues. The V segment lost 6 bases and the J segment 3 bases; nucleotides outside the gene matches: 4. CDR3 residues: CASRFGQGTDTQYF. In nucleotides, the CDR3 is TGTGCCAGTAGATTCGGACAGGGGACAGATACGCAGTATTTT.

The V call is TRBV28, the J call TRBJ2-7, with no clear D. The CDR3 runs 13 residues. Germline CDR1 and CDR2: MDHEN and SYDVKM. V lost 3 bases, J lost 0 bases, and 6 bases lay in between. The CDR3 nucleotides read TGTGCCAGCAGTTTGAAGGTCTCCTACGAGCAGTACTTC. Translation gives CASSLKVSYEQYF.